This TCR beta chain was found in a study of CD8 T cells in Susac syndrome. Study as a whole: At the time of blood draw, patients with Susac syndrome were therapy-naive, receiving corticosteroids, or receiving intravenous immunoglobulin alone.

CD8+ and CD4+ T cells from blood underwent TCR beta sequencing. Reverse transcription of roughly 0.5 to 1 ug RNA used random hexamers. The method of amplification for TCR beta CDR3 was immunoSEQ multiplex PCR, covering 54 Vbeta and 13 Jbeta. TCRdb used MiXCR to reprocess the immunoSEQ multiplex PCR reads, holding one entry per CDR3 protein. The sample holds around 81,000 distinct CDR3 sequences, 85% to 95% seen once. Germline V CDR1 and CDR2: MNHEY, SMNVEV (reference sequence). The V gene lost 5 bases and the J gene lost 1 base, with 18 bases spanning the gap. The CDR3 runs 18 residues. The rearrangement uses TRBV27 and TRBJ2-6; perhaps D is TRBD1 or TRBD2 (5 bases each). The sequence was collected from a human donor with Susac syndrome. Sequenced sample: CD8+ T cells from PBMCs. The chain's CDR3 is CASSIMPGRNSGANVLTF. The CDR3 DNA reads TGTGCCAGCAGTATAATGCCGGGACGGAATTCTGGGGCCAACGTCCTGACTTTC.